This T cell receptor (beta chain) was found in a study of T cell responses to AZD1222 COVID-19 vaccine. Study-wide findings and caveats: Sampling captured repertoires only after the peak T cell response. Vaccine-associated CD4 TCRs ranged over spike, dominating at 160-218 and 743-854.

The CDR3 has 14 amino acids. In germline, CDR1 is SGHTA, CDR2 FQGTGA. After removal of 5 bases from V and 6 bases from J, the junction contained 8 bases not matched to a gene. This clone came up once. Its antigen is as yet unknown. Measured with immunoSEQ multiplex PCR; TCRdb has only the in-frame clones, and not every one. The sample shows roughly 55,000 clones, nearly 90% of them seen only once. The clonotype originates from an adult in good health. The chain is built from TRBV7-3 and TRBJ1-1, with 8 bases fitting TRBD1. Sequencing was performed on peripheral blood, taken on day 0 of AZD1222 vaccination. CDR3 protein: CASSPRTGYAEAFF. The CDR3 DNA is TGTGCCAGCAGCCCCAGGACAGGGTACGCTGAAGCTTTCTTT.